The 10 T cell receptor beta chains below all came from one sample that was sequenced in a study of CD8+ T cells in alopecia areata. In each case, RNA was isolated and then reverse transcribed into cDNA as the sequencing template. Profiled with immunoSEQ multiplex PCR; TCRdb holds only in-frame clones, not every one. Here the sample spans some 150,000 clones, 50% to 65% being singletons. The sequencing here drew on CD8+ T cells sorted from blood, taken at week 0. These receptors were taken from a human donor with alopecia areata.

The V call is TRBV2, the J call TRBJ1-4, with a tentative D call TRBD1 (5 bases). Trimming stripped 8 bases from V and 6 bases from J, with 19 bases between. Germline V gene lookup returns CDR1 SNHLY and CDR2 FYNNEI. This CDR3 contains 15 residues. The CDR3 sequence: CASSERGALDEKLFF. CDR3 sequence (DNA): TGTGCCAGCTCGGAGCGCGGGGCGCTTGATGAAAAACTGTTTTTT. Combining the CDR3 with reference TRBV2 and TRBJ1-4 gives the whole variable domain EPEVTQTPSHQVTQMGQEVILRCVPISNHLYFYWYRQILGQKVEFLVSFYNNEISEKSEIFDDQFSVERPDGSNFTLKIRSTKLEDSAMYFCASSERGALDEKLFFGSGTQLSVL.

The V gene is TRBV2, the J gene TRBJ1-2, with D perhaps matching TRBD1 (6 bases). The CDR3 runs to 13 residues. Trimming removed 6 bases at V and 1 base at J, with 9 bases between. Germline-derived CDR1 and CDR2 are SNHLY and FYNNEI. This CDR3 is CASREDSNYGYTF. The CDR3 bases are TGTGCCAGCAGAGAGGACAGTAACTATGGCTACACCTTC.

This clone was picked up a small number of times. V usage is TRBV9 and J usage is TRBJ2-6; D is ambiguous. Germline V gene data show CDR1 as SGDLS and CDR2 as YYNGEE. Trimming removed 3 bases from V and 0 bases from J, with 4 bases in between. The CDR3 loop spans 14 amino acids. This chain's CDR3 is CASSGNSGANVLTF. In DNA, the CDR3 is TGTGCCAGCAGCGGAAACTCTGGGGCCAACGTCCTGACTTTC.

This clone appeared a single time. The genes are TRBV2 and TRBJ2-3; D gene unclear. Trimming left V 8 bases short and J 2 bases short, with 2 bases between. This CDR3 has 10 residues. The germline gives CDR1 SNHLY, CDR2 FYNNEI. The CDR3 nucleotides read TGTGCCAGCGTCACAGATACGCAGTATTTT. As protein: CASVTDTQYF.

The sample holds one count of this clone. This chain joins TRBV6-1 and TRBJ1-5; D is unresolved. The CDR3 runs 15 residues. The germline CDR1 and CDR2 sequences are MNHNS and SASEGT. V shed 1 base and J shed 3 bases, with 10 bases lying between them. This CDR3 reads CASSEGPSDNQPQHF. CDR3 in DNA: TGTGCCAGCAGTGAAGGGCCTTCGGACAATCAGCCCCAGCATTTT.

This chain links TRBV6-1 with TRBJ2-3; 9 bases line up with TRBD1. Germline V gene data show CDR1 as MNHNS and CDR2 as SASEGT. The CDR3 has 15 amino acids. V was pared by 1 base and J by 5 bases, with 4 bases of the junction left unmatched. CDR3 residues: CASSEGDRARDTQYF. CDR3 coding DNA: TGTGCCAGCAGTGAAGGGGACAGGGCTAGAGATACGCAGTATTTT.

The rearrangement links TRBV6-4 to TRBJ2-3, with TRBD2 matching 8 bases. V trimming: 2 bases; J trimming: 2 bases; junction bases outside the gene matches: 3. Germline values: CDR1 MRHNA, CDR2 SNTAGT. The length of the CDR3 is 15 residues. The CDR3 spells CASSDAGGATDTQYF. The CDR3 DNA sequence: TGTGCCAGCAGTGACGCCGGGGGGGCCACAGATACGCAGTATTTT.

The chain joins TRBV12-5 to TRBJ2-1, with D tentatively TRBD1 (5 bases). Germline V lookup: CDR1 LGHNT, CDR2 FRNRAP. Trimming stripped 2 bases from V and 13 bases from J, with 15 bases between. The CDR3 loop spans 13 amino acids. CDR3 sequence (DNA): TGTGCTAGTGGTTTGAGTGTGGAAAGGGGACAGTTCTTC. Its protein product is CASGLSVERGQFF.

The V call is TRBV20-1, the J call TRBJ1-2; D is uncertain. Trimming took 6 bases from V and 7 from J, leaving 12 bases between them. The CDR3 runs 11 residues. From germline, CDR1 is DFQATT and CDR2 SNEGSKA (reference sequence). The CDR3 DNA reads TGCAGTGCCCCAGTTGGGAGTGGCTACACCTTC. It is translated as CSAPVGSGYTF.

This chain joins TRBV4-3 and TRBJ1-2; D is unresolved. The V end was cut by 0 bases, the J end by 1 base, with 9 bases between. This CDR3 spans 15 amino acids. The germline V gene has CDR1 LGHNA and CDR2 YSLEER. The CDR3 spells CASSQDGEGNYGYTF. As DNA, the CDR3 is TGCGCCAGCAGCCAAGATGGTGAGGGTAACTATGGCTACACCTTC.